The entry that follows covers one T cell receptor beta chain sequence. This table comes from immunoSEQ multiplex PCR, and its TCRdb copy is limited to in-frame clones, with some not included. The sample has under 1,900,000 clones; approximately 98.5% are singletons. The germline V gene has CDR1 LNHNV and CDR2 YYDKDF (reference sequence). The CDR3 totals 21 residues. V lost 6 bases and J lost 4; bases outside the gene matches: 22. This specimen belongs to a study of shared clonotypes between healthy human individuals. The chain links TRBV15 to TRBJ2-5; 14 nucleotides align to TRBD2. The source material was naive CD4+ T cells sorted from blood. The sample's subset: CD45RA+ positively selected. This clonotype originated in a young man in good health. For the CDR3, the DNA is TGTGCCACCAGGGGTCCTCCTTCCGGGACTAGCGGGAGAAGGAGTCGAGAGACCCAGTACTTC. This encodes CATRGPPSGTSGRRSRETQYF.